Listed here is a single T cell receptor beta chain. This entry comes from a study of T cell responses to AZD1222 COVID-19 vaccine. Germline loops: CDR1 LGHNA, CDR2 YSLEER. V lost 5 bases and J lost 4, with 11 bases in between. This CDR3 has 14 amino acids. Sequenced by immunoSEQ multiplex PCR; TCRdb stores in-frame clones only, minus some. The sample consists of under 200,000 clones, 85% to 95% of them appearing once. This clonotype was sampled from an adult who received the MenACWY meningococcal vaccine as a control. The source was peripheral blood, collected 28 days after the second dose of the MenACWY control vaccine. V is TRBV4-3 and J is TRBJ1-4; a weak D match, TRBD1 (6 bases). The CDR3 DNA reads TGCGCCAGCAGCACCGGGACACATAATGAAAAACTGTTTTTT. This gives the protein CASSTGTHNEKLFF.